These 26 T cell receptor beta chains were sequenced from one sample in a study of breast tumors, draining lymph nodes, adjacent tissues. TCRdb re-derived calls from the multiplex PCR reads in MiXCR, one entry per CDR3 protein. The sample holds fewer than 150,000 distinct CDR3 sequences, 21% seen once. Breast cancer patients provided tissue from their axillary draining lymph nodes. The sample consisted of axillary lymph node tissue. These receptors originate from a female donor with breast cancer. Some clones in this sample may be carry-over from other donors' samples.

This clonotype was counted only a few times. It may be a read error: a sequence one base away is much more abundant. The gene calls are TRBV2 and TRBJ2-1, with a tentative D call TRBD2 (5 bases). CDR3 size: 16 residues. Germline V lookup: CDR1 SNHLY, CDR2 FYNNEI. This CDR3 reads CASSEGRSRSYDEQFF. DNA of the CDR3: TGTGCCAGCAGTGAAGGGAGGTCACGCTCCTACGATGAGCAGTTCTTC.

The rearrangement uses TRBV27 and TRBJ1-4, with 7 bases identical to TRBD1. The germline gives CDR1 MNHEY, CDR2 SMNVEV (reference sequence). The CDR3 contains 17 residues. The V and J ends lost 4 bases and 3 bases, in that order; junction bases with no gene match: 11. The CDR3 loop is CASSSPGTATSNEKLFF. The CDR3 DNA sequence: TGTGCCAGCAGTTCCCCCGGGACAGCCACTTCTAATGAAAAACTGTTTTTT. Full variable domain (rest looked up from reference TRBV27 and TRBJ1-4): EAQVTQNPRYLITVTGKKLTVTCSQNMNHEYMSWYRQDPGLGLRQIYYSMNVEVTDKGDVPEGYKVSRKEKRNFPLILESPSPNQTSLYFCASSSPGTATSNEKLFFGSGTQLSVL.

The rearrangement uses TRBV7-8 and TRBJ2-4; D not certain. Germline assignment: CDR1 SGHVS and CDR2 FQNEAQ. Trimming removed 5 bases at V and 10 bases at J, with 9 bases between. The CDR3 totals 11 residues. CDR3 sequence: CASSPESIQYF. In DNA, the CDR3 is TGTGCCAGCAGCCCCGAATCTATTCAGTACTTC.

As regards this clonotype: This may arise from a read error, as a much more abundant clone is one base away. The CDR3 DNA follows: TGTGCCAGCAGGGAAGGACTAGCGGGGCTCCGGGGGGAGCAGTTCTTC. Its translation: CASREGLAGLRGEQFF. The genes are TRBV6-5 and TRBJ2-1; TRBD2 aligns across 12 bases. The V segment lost 6 bases and the J segment 10 bases; nucleotides outside the gene matches: 13. CDR1 and CDR2 from the germline V gene are MNHEY and SVGAGI. This CDR3 contains 16 residues.

This clonotype has at least ten counts. This chain connects TRBV20-1 to TRBJ2-7; D is perhaps TRBD2 (6 bases). Trimming removed 6 bases from V and 6 bases from J, with 18 bases in between. The CDR3 extends over 13 amino acids. Germline V gene lookup returns CDR1 DFQATT and CDR2 SNEGSKA (reference sequence). The chain's CDR3 is CSARGGYSTEQYF. The CDR3 DNA sequence: TGCAGTGCCCGTGGGGGGTATAGTACCGAGCAGTACTTC.

This clonotype was seen at least ten times. The chain uses TRBV7-9 and TRBJ2-4; TRBD2 aligns across 9 bases. After removal of 1 base from V and 3 bases from J, the junction contained 4 bases not matched to a gene. The CDR3 loop spans 16 amino acids. Per the germline V gene, CDR1 is SEHNR and CDR2 is FQNEAQ (reference sequence). CDR3 amino acids: CASSLGREGRKNIQYF. Written as DNA, the CDR3 is TGTGCCAGCAGCTTAGGGCGGGAGGGCCGCAAAAACATTCAGTACTTC.

This clonotype was seen many times. The V call is TRBV6-5, the J call TRBJ2-1; weak D call: TRBD2 (5 bases). V shed 6 bases and J shed 0 bases, with 12 bases lying between them. This CDR3 comprises 15 residues. Germline CDR1 is MNHEY and CDR2 is SVGAGI. The CDR3 DNA sequence: TGTGCCAGCAGAGCTGGACGGGACTCCTACAATGAGCAGTTCTTC. This gives the protein CASRAGRDSYNEQFF.

This clonotype was observed at least ten times. The chain joins TRBV12-3 or TRBV12-4 to TRBJ1-5; the D gene is possibly TRBD1 (5 bases). The CDR3 covers 15 residues. V lost 3 bases and J 3 bases, leaving 12 bases between the germline ends. CDR3 in amino acids: CASSLGQGNNQPQHF. In nucleotides, the CDR3 is TGTGCCAGCAGTTTGGGTCAGGGTAACAATCAGCCCCAGCATTTT.

This clonotype was seen repeatedly, ten times or more. V is TRBV12-3 or TRBV12-4 and J is TRBJ2-7; 12 positions agree with TRBD1. V dropped 6 bases and J dropped 6; count of bases not matched to a gene: 6. The CDR3 is made up of 14 amino acids. CDR3 region: CASRTGTGGSEQYF. The CDR3 DNA follows: TGTGCCAGCAGGACCGGGACAGGGGGCTCCGAGCAGTACTTC.

Regarding this clonotype: A much larger clone lies a single base off, so this may be a read error. This chain links TRBV30 with TRBJ1-2, with 7 bases lining up with TRBD1. The V gene's germline CDR1 is GTSNPN and CDR2 SVGIG (reference sequence). CDR3 length: 14 amino acids. Trimming took 2 bases from V and 4 from J; bases not matched to a gene: 7. This CDR3 is CAWSSRKGAYGYTF. The DNA for the CDR3 is TGTGCCTGGAGTTCCAGGAAGGGGGCCTATGGCTACACCTTC.

On this clonotype itself: A much bigger clone sits one base away, suggesting this may be a read error. The chain recombines TRBV15 with TRBJ2-5, with 7 nucleotides matching TRBD2. Germline assignment: CDR1 LNHNV and CDR2 YYDKDF (reference sequence). V gave up 6 bases and J gave up 3 bases; unmatched junction bases: 10. CDR3 length: 15 residues. The CDR3 bases are TGTGCCACCAGGAACCCCCGGGGGGAGGAAGAGACCCAGTACTTC. Its translation: CATRNPRGEEETQYF.

This clonotype was counted at least ten times. The chain couples TRBV3-1 to TRBJ2-3; unclear D gene. The V and J ends lost 0 bases and 2 bases respectively, with 12 bases between them. Germline loops: CDR1 LGHDT, CDR2 YNNKEL (reference sequence). CDR3 length: 16 amino acids. This chain's CDR3 is CASSQDKTRYTDTQYF. The CDR3 DNA follows: TGTGCCAGCAGCCAAGACAAAACGAGGTACACAGATACGCAGTATTTT.

This clonotype was seen ten or more times. The chain couples TRBV29-1 to TRBJ2-7; the D call may be TRBD1 or TRBD2 (8 bases each). V lost 7 bases and J 4 bases, leaving 14 bases between the germline ends. This CDR3 comprises 12 residues. Germline CDR1 is SQVTM and CDR2 is ANQGSEA. Here the CDR3 DNA reads TGCAGCGCGGGAGGGACAGGATACGAGCAGTACTTC. Translating gives CSAGGTGYEQYF.

This clonotype was observed many times. This chain links TRBV19 with TRBJ2-2; 10 bases are a match to TRBD2. V gave up 7 bases and J gave up 7 bases; unmatched junction bases: 3. CDR1 is LNHDA, CDR2 SQIVND, per germline (reference sequence). The CDR3 contains 13 residues. The CDR3 reads CASTSSGSGELFF. The CDR3 coding sequence is TGTGCCAGTACGTCTAGCGGGAGCGGGGAGCTGTTTTTT.

This clonotype appeared many times. The chain carries TRBV19 and TRBJ2-2; D may match TRBD1 or TRBD2 (5 bases each). V shed 1 base and J shed 4 bases, with 16 bases lying between them. The CDR3 spans 17 residues. Germline CDR1 is LNHDA and CDR2 is SQIVND (reference sequence). The CDR3 DNA follows: TGTGCCAGTAGTATAGGGTGGGGGACGGCGGGCACCGGGGAGCTGTTTTTT. It translates to CASSIGWGTAGTGELFF.

This clonotype was picked up many times. This rearrangement joins TRBV7-8 to TRBJ2-1, with 10 bases identical to TRBD2. Germline CDR1 SGHVS, CDR2 FQNEAQ. The CDR3 runs to 16 residues. The V segment lost 4 bases and the J segment 7 bases; nucleotides outside the gene matches: 10. The CDR3 DNA reads TGTGCCAGCAGCTGGCCCCAGCGGGAGGGTGAGAATGAGCAGTTCTTC. Amino acids: CASSWPQREGENEQFF.

This clonotype was recorded many times. The chain combines TRBV18 with TRBJ1-6, with 8 bases matching TRBD1. The CDR3 extends over 16 amino acids. CDR1 KGHSH and CDR2 LQKENI come from the germline V gene. With V trimmed by 3 bases and J by 10 bases, 11 bases remained unmatched. The CDR3, as DNA: TGTGCCAGCTCACCTACGATGACAGGGGCTAGCTCACCCCTCCACTTT. It yields the protein CASSPTMTGASSPLHF.

This clonotype was found a few times. Given a much more abundant clone one base away, this may be a read error. The chain recombines TRBV20-1 with TRBJ2-7, with unresolved D. This CDR3 comprises 13 residues. The germline CDR1 and CDR2 sequences are DFQATT and SNEGSKA (reference sequence). V lost 4 bases and J lost 3, with 13 bases in between. The CDR3 bases are TGCAGTGCTATCGGAGCCGTCGACTACGAGCAGTACTTC. This translates into CSAIGAVDYEQYF.

This clonotype came up many times. The V gene is TRBV5-6, the J gene TRBJ1-2, with 7 positions matching TRBD1. CDR3 length equals 16 residues. Germline V CDR1 and CDR2: SGHDT, YYEEEE. The junction had 12 bases not matched to a gene; V was cut back by 2 bases and J by 5 bases. The CDR3 sequence: CASSFLDGTVKYGYTF. The CDR3 DNA follows: TGTGCCAGCAGCTTTCTCGACGGGACAGTAAAATATGGCTACACCTTC.

This clonotype was observed at least ten times. The chain carries TRBV12-3 or TRBV12-4 and TRBJ2-2; 8 bases are shared with TRBD2. The V gene end was trimmed by 3 bases and the J gene end by 5 bases; junction bases not matched to a gene: 5. The CDR3 loop spans 15 amino acids. CDR3 loop: CASSLSGSGTGELFF. The DNA for the CDR3 is TGTGCCAGCAGTTTGAGCGGGAGTGGGACCGGGGAGCTGTTTTTT.

In regard to this clonotype: At one end the junction does not follow the germline gene, possibly because of a read error. The rearrangement uses TRBV6-5 and TRBJ1-4, with D uncertain. CDR3 length: 14 amino acids. Germline V CDR1 and CDR2: MNHEY, SVGAGI. The CDR3 nucleotides are TGTGCCAGCAGGGTTATTGCAACTAATGAAAAACTGCTTTTT. Its protein is CASRVIATNEKLLF.

This clonotype came up many times. The chain combines TRBV11-2 with TRBJ1-5; 8 bases fit TRBD1. The CDR3 is made up of 15 amino acids. CDR1 SGHAT and CDR2 FQNNGV come from the germline V gene. The J segment lost 4 bases and the V segment lost 6 bases, leaving 8 bases of the junction unmatched. For the CDR3, the DNA is TGTGCCAGCAGTCTTGGGACAGGCTATAATCAGCCCCAGCATTTT. Protein sequence: CASSLGTGYNQPQHF.

At least ten counts were recorded for this clonotype. V gene TRBV2 combines with J gene TRBJ1-4; no clear D gene. V lost 3 bases and J 8 bases, leaving 7 bases between the germline ends. Looked up from germline, CDR1 is SNHLY and CDR2 is FYNNEI. The CDR3 extends over 12 amino acids. DNA for the CDR3: TGTGCCAGCAGTGACGGCAGAGAAAAACTGTTTTTT. Translating it yields CASSDGREKLFF.

A remark on this clonotype: A read error is possible here, since a much larger clone lies one base away. The conserved phenylalanine or tryptophan is not found at the CDR3 terminus, so this likely reflects a read error. The chain joins TRBV28 to TRBJ1-2; TRBD1 matches at 9 bases. The CDR3 consists of 16 residues. Losses at the gene ends were 6 bases for V and 5 bases for J; bases not matched to a gene: 13. Germline V CDR1 and CDR2: MDHEN, SYDVKM. The DNA for the CDR3 is TGTGCCAGCAGCCGCACGACACCGGGACAGGGATATGGCTACACCCTC. It yields the protein CASSRTTPGQGYGYTL.

The rearrangement uses TRBV28 and TRBJ2-6; D remains ambiguous. This CDR3 is built from 16 residues. The V end lost 6 bases, the J end lost 0 bases, and 12 bases lay between the germline ends. Per germline, CDR1 MDHEN and CDR2 SYDVKM. This chain's CDR3 is CASSSPRSSGANVLTF. CDR3 coding DNA: TGTGCCAGCAGCTCCCCCCGGAGCTCTGGGGCCAACGTCCTGACTTTC. Variable domain in full (rest from reference TRBV28 and TRBJ2-6): DVKVTQSSRYLVKRTGEKVFLECVQDMDHENMFWYRQDPGLGLRLIYFSYDVKMKEKGDIPEGYSVSREKKERFSLILESASTNQTSMYLCASSSPRSSGANVLTFGAGSRLTVL.

This clonotype came up many times. The rearrangement links TRBV5-4 to TRBJ2-3; 8 nucleotides match TRBD2. Germline CDR1 and CDR2: SGHNT and YYREEE (reference sequence). The length of the CDR3 is 16 residues. V dropped 1 base and J dropped 5; count of bases not matched to a gene: 9. The CDR3: CASSLKGREAGDTQYF. For the CDR3, the DNA is TGTGCCAGCAGCTTGAAGGGGCGGGAGGCCGGAGATACGCAGTATTTT.